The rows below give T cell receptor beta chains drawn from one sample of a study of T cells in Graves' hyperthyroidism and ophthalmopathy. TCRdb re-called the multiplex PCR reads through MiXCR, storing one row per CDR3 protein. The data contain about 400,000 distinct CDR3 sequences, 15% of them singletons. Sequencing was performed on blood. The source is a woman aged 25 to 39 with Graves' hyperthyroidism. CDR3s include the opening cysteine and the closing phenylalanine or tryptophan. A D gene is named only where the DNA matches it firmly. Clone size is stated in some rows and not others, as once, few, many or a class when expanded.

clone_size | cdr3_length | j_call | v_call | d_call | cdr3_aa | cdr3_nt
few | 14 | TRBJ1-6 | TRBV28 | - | CASSFESYNSPLHF | TGTGCCAGCAGTTTTGAGTCCTATAATTCACCCCTCCACTTT
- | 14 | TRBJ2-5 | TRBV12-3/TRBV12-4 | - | CASSLIGIQETQYF | TGTGCCAGCAGTTTAATTGGGATACAAGAGACCCAGTACTTC
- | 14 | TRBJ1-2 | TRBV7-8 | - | CASSLGGGVVGYTF | TGTGCCAGCAGCTTGGGAGGGGGGGTTGTTGGCTACACCTTC
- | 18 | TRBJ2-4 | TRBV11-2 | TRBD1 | CASSLAERDRVAKNIQYF | TGTGCCAGCAGCTTAGCGGAGAGGGACAGAGTAGCCAAAAACATTCAGTACTTC
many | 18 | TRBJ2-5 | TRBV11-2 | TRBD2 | CASSRTGTSGTIQETQYF | TGTGCCAGCAGCCGGACCGGGACTAGCGGGACTATACAAGAGACCCAGTACTTC
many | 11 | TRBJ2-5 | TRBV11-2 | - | CASSFLTDKYF | TGTGCCAGCAGCTTCTTGACAGATAAGTACTTC
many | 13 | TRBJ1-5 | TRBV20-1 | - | CSARGTADLPQHF | TGCAGTGCTAGAGGGACGGCCGATCTGCCCCAGCATTTT
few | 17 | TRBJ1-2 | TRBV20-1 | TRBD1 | CSARRNPGTGRTYGYTF | TGCAGTGCTAGACGAAATCCCGGGACAGGGAGGACCTATGGCTACACCTTC
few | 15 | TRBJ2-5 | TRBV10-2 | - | CASSESVGSYETQHF | TGCGCCAGCAGTGAGTCGGTAGGGTCTTATGAGACCCAGCACTTC
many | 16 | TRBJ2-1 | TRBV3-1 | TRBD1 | CASSQDRVPHGNEQFF | TGTGCCAGCAGCCAGGACAGGGTTCCGCACGGCAATGAGCAGTTCTTC
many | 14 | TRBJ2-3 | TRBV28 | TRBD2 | CAGGGTSGTDTQYF | TGTGCCGGGGGGGGGACTAGCGGCACAGATACGCAGTATTTT
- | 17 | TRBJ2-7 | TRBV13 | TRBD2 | CASSLSLAGGPSYEQYF | TGTGCCAGCAGCTTAAGTCTAGCGGGAGGGCCCTCCTACGAGCAGTACTTC
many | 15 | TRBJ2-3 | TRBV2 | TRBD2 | CASSGNSGRSDTQYF | TGTGCCAGCAGTGGTAATAGCGGGAGATCAGATACGCAGTATTTT
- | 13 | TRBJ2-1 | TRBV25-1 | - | CASSEYMITEQFF | TGTGCCAGCAGTGAATATATGATCACTGAGCAGTTCTTC
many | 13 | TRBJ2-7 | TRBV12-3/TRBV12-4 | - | CASSTSGIHEQYF | TGTGCCAGCAGCACTTCAGGGATCCACGAGCAGTACTTC
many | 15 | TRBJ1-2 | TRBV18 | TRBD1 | CASSPVPGQGMSYTF | TGTGCCAGCTCACCAGTTCCGGGACAGGGGATGAGCTACACCTTC
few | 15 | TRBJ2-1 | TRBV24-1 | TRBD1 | CATSDEGTANNEQFF | TGTGCCACCAGTGATGAAGGGACAGCCAACAATGAGCAGTTCTTC
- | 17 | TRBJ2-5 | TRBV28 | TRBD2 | CASSPGTLGLAYETQYF | TGTGCCAGCAGTCCAGGCACTTTGGGACTAGCCTACGAGACCCAGTACTTC
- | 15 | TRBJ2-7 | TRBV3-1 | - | CASSPGIGGAYEQYF | TGTGCCAGCAGCCCGGGGATCGGCGGCGCCTACGAGCAGTACTTC
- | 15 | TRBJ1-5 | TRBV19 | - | CASSIFLGGNQPQHF | TGTGCCAGTAGTATTTTCCTTGGTGGGAATCAGCCCCAGCATTTT
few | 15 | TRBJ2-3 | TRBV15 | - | CATSRDYGNTDTQYF | TGTGCCACCAGCAGAGATTATGGGAACACAGATACGCAGTATTTT
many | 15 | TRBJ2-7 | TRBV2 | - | CASSAMGTTKREQYF | TGTGCCAGCAGCGCAATGGGGACCACTAAGAGGGAGCAGTACTTC